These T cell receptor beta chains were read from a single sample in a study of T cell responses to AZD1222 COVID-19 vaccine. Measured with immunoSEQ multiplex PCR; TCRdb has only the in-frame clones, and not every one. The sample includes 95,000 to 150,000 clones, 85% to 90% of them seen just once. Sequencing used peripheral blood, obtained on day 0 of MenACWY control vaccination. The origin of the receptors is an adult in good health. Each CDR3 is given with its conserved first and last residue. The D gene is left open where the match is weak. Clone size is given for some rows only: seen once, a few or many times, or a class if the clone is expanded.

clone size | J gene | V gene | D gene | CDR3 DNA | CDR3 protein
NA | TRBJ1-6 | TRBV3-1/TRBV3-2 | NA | TGTGCCAGCAGCCAAGACGGGGTCATTTCACCCCTCCACTTT | CASSQDGVISPLHF
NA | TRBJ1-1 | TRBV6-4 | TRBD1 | TGTGCCAGCAGTGACGCTGGGACAGGGATCACTGAAGCTTTCTTT | CASSDAGTGITEAFF
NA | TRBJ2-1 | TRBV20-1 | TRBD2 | TGCAGTGCAAGTACCACCTTAGCGGGAGCCGGGTGGGAGCAGTTCTTC | CSASTTLAGAGWEQFF
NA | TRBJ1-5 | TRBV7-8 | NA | TGTGCCAGCAGCTCCCCGGCAGGGGCGGAAAATCAGCCCCAGCATTTT | CASSSPAGAENQPQHF
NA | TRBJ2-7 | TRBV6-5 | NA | TGTGCCAGCAACCCTTCGTACGGTTACGAGCAGTACTTC | CASNPSYGYEQYF
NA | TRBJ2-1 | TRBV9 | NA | TGTGCCAGCAGCGTAGAAGGTGTACCTTACAATGAGCAGTTCTTC | CASSVEGVPYNEQFF
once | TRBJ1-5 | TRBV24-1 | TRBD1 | TGTGCCACCCAGGACAGGGCGCTTCTTCCCCAGCATTTT | CATQDRALLPQHF
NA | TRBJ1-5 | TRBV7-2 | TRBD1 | TGTGCCAGCAGCGTCAGGGGGGATCAGCCCCAGCATTTT | CASSVRGDQPQHF
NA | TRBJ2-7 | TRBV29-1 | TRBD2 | TGCAGCGTCGCCGGGACTAGCTACGAGCAGTACTTC | CSVAGTSYEQYF
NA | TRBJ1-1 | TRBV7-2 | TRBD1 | TGTGCCAGCAGCCCCCCCCGGGACAGGGGGATGAGAGCCCCGGCTTTCTTT | CASSPPRDRGMRAPAFF
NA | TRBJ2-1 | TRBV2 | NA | TGTGCCAGCAGTACCGGGACCTTATTTGAGCAGTTCTTC | CASSTGTLFEQFF
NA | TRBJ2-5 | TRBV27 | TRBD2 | TGTGCCAGCAGAAACGGACGACTAGCGGGAGCAGAGACCCAGTACTTC | CASRNGRLAGAETQYF
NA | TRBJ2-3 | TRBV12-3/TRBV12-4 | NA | TGTGCCACCACTACCGGAGATACGCAGTATTTT | CATTTGDTQYF
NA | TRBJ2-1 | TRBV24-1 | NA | TGTGCCACCAGTGATTTGTGGGGCAATGAGCAGTTCTTC | CATSDLWGNEQFF
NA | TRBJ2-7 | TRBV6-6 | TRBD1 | TGTGCCAGCAGTTCGGGGACAGGGGGGGACGAGCAGTACTTC | CASSSGTGGDEQYF
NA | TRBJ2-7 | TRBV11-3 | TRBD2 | TGTGCCAGCAGCTTAGACCTAAGGACTAGCGGGAGGGCAAGCTCCTACGAGCAGTACTTC | CASSLDLRTSGRASSYEQYF
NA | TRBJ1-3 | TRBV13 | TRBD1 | TGTGCCAGCAGCTCAAGGGGGCTCTTCTCTGGAAACACCATATATTTT | CASSSRGLFSGNTIYF